The TCR beta chain described here comes from a study of CD8+ T cells in alopecia areata. Looking at the study overall: Dosing spanned 6 to 18 months on tofacitinib, then 6 months off drug.

The authors extracted RNA and reverse transcribed it into cDNA as the sequencing template. Profiled with immunoSEQ multiplex PCR; TCRdb holds only in-frame clones, not every one. This table holds almost 250,000 clones, roughly two thirds found once. CDR3 length: 15 amino acids. V was clipped by 0 bases and J by 4 bases, with 11 bases between them. Germline V gene data show CDR1 as SGDLS and CDR2 as YYNGEE. The clonotype was recovered from a human donor with alopecia areata. The chain employs TRBV9 and TRBJ1-5; D ambiguous. Source: CD4+ T cells sorted from blood, taken at week 0. The CDR3 region is CASSVGVEPNQPQHF. CDR3 bases: TGTGCCAGCAGCGTAGGGGTGGAACCAAATCAGCCCCAGCATTTT.